This T cell receptor (beta chain) was identified in a study of regulatory T cells in long-lasting Graves disease. In the case of this clonotype: The antigen is unknown.

Construction of TCR beta libraries relied on iRepertoire HTBI primers and on Arm-PCR targeting CDR3 regions. Original analysis: The samples included around 60 TRBV and some 15 TRBJ segments. Using its own MiXCR run on the multiplex PCR reads, TCRdb lists one record per CDR3 protein. The V and J calls and clone size come from TCRdb's table, not from the authors' own analysis. Of more than 300,000 distinct CDR3 sequences listed, around 15% are singletons. The CDR3 runs to 16 residues. V was clipped by 2 bases and J by 2 bases; unmatched bases: 8. Per the germline V gene, CDR1 is LNHDA and CDR2 is SQIVND (reference sequence). General study results and limits: Persistent disease was characterized by preferential usage of TRBV28, TRBJ1-2 and TRBJ2-5. With some 2,700 shared public clonotypes, persistent patients exceeded new patients, who shared 966.

Time point noted: newly diagnosed GD, antithyroid drugs for less than 3 months. From PBMCs, RNA was extracted and then used to make the TCR library. These sequences were also reported in another study, on T cells in Graves' hyperthyroidism and ophthalmopathy.

This chain uses TRBV19 with TRBJ2-7, with TRBD2 matching over 8 bases. The specimen was peripheral blood mononuclear cells (PBMCs), collected at new diagnosis, from a patient treated with antithyroid drugs. This TCR came from a woman under 30 with Graves disease. Here the CDR3 DNA reads TGTGCCAGTAGTATACCGGGCCAGCGGGGGACCTACGAGCAGTACTTC. Protein sequence: CASSIPGQRGTYEQYF.